The rows below give T cell receptor beta chains drawn from one sample of a study of identical twins. TCRdb called the 5' RACE reads again in MiXCR, with one record for every CDR3 protein. The table shows more than 650,000 distinct CDR3 sequences, with less than 7% occurring only once. Specimen: naive T cells sorted from blood. Receptors originate from a young man in good health. Both conserved end residues are part of each CDR3. D genes are given only for firm matches. Only part of the rows carry a size: once, few, many, or a class if the clone is expanded.

clone_size: .
j_call: TRBJ2-1
d_call: .
v_call: TRBV2
cdr3_nt: TGTGCCAGCAGTGAAAGTGAGCAGTTCTTC
cdr3_aa: CASSESEQFF

clone_size: many
j_call: TRBJ1-1
d_call: .
v_call: TRBV10-3
cdr3_nt: TGTGCCATCAGTGAGTCGTTAACAGCGAACACTGAAGCTTTCTTT
cdr3_aa: CAISESLTANTEAFF

clone_size: .
j_call: TRBJ2-6
d_call: TRBD2
v_call: TRBV12-3/TRBV12-4
cdr3_nt: TGTGCCATCACATCACTAGCGTCGTCTGGGGCCAACGTCCTGACTTTC
cdr3_aa: CAITSLASSGANVLTF

clone_size: many
j_call: TRBJ2-1
d_call: .
v_call: TRBV29-1
cdr3_nt: TGCAGCGTTGAATGGTTTCGGGGCGGATACTACAATGAGCAGTTCTTC
cdr3_aa: CSVEWFRGGYYNEQFF

clone_size: .
j_call: TRBJ2-1
d_call: TRBD1
v_call: TRBV15
cdr3_nt: TGTGCCACCAGCAGAGACAGACAGGGGATGCAGTTCTTC
cdr3_aa: CATSRDRQGMQFF

clone_size: .
j_call: TRBJ2-7
d_call: TRBD1
v_call: TRBV29-1
cdr3_nt: TGCAGCGTTGCGACAGGGGGCGGCGAGCAGTACTTC
cdr3_aa: CSVATGGGEQYF

clone_size: many
j_call: TRBJ1-5
d_call: .
v_call: TRBV20-1
cdr3_nt: TGCAGTGCTATTTTGGGGCAGGGAAATCAGCCCCAGCATTTT
cdr3_aa: CSAILGQGNQPQHF

clone_size: many
j_call: TRBJ2-1
d_call: .
v_call: TRBV27
cdr3_nt: TGTGCCAGCAGTTTAAAGGCAGGGACGTACAATGAGCAGTTCTTC
cdr3_aa: CASSLKAGTYNEQFF

clone_size: few
j_call: TRBJ2-3
d_call: .
v_call: TRBV28
cdr3_nt: TGTGCCAGCAGTACCAGGGCTACAGATACGCAGTATTTT
cdr3_aa: CASSTRATDTQYF

clone_size: .
j_call: TRBJ2-4
d_call: .
v_call: TRBV20-1
cdr3_nt: TGCAGTGCCCGAAAAATAAGGGACCCCGGGGGCGGCATTCAGTACTTC
cdr3_aa: CSARKIRDPGGGIQYF

clone_size: many
j_call: TRBJ1-1
d_call: .
v_call: TRBV29-1
cdr3_nt: TGCAGCGCCTTCCGGGGGGGGGCAAGACGAACTGAAGCTTTCTTT
cdr3_aa: CSAFRGGARRTEAFF

clone_size: many
j_call: TRBJ2-1
d_call: TRBD2
v_call: TRBV20-1
cdr3_nt: TGCAGTGCCACACCCCCAAGCGGGAGAAACAATGAGCAGTTCTTC
cdr3_aa: CSATPPSGRNNEQFF

clone_size: many
j_call: TRBJ2-1
d_call: TRBD2
v_call: TRBV15
cdr3_nt: TGTGCCACCAGCAGAGATTTAGCGGGAGTTGGCGGTGAGCAGTTCTTC
cdr3_aa: CATSRDLAGVGGEQFF

clone_size: few
j_call: TRBJ2-1
d_call: TRBD2
v_call: TRBV7-9
cdr3_nt: TGTGCCAGCGTAACTAGCGGGAGCGGCAATGAGCAGTTCTTC
cdr3_aa: CASVTSGSGNEQFF

clone_size: .
j_call: TRBJ2-5
d_call: .
v_call: TRBV27
cdr3_nt: TGTGCCAGCAGTCCATTATTCCGGGGGCAAGAGACCCAGTACTTC
cdr3_aa: CASSPLFRGQETQYF

clone_size: .
j_call: TRBJ2-1
d_call: .
v_call: TRBV11-2
cdr3_nt: TGTGCAAGCTCCCCGGGGTCCTGGGGCAATGAGCAGTTCTTC
cdr3_aa: CASSPGSWGNEQFF

clone_size: .
j_call: TRBJ2-2
d_call: TRBD2
v_call: TRBV11-2
cdr3_nt: TGTGCCAGCAGCTTAGTGTTGGCGGGAGGGGCCGGGGAGCTGTTTTTT
cdr3_aa: CASSLVLAGGAGELFF

clone_size: few
j_call: TRBJ1-1
d_call: .
v_call: TRBV20-1
cdr3_nt: TGCAGTGCATCCCCCGGCCACCCCACGAACACTGAAGCTTTCTTT
cdr3_aa: CSASPGHPTNTEAFF

clone_size: many
j_call: TRBJ2-5
d_call: .
v_call: TRBV12-3/TRBV12-4
cdr3_nt: TGTGCCAGCAGCTCGGCAGGGGAACGGGAGACCCAGTACTTC
cdr3_aa: CASSSAGERETQYF

clone_size: many
j_call: TRBJ2-1
d_call: .
v_call: TRBV7-9
cdr3_nt: TGTGCCAGCAGCTTGACGGCGAATGAGCAGTTCTTC
cdr3_aa: CASSLTANEQFF